Each of the 5 T cell receptor beta chains below was sequenced from the same sample in a study of CDR3 diversity in severe acne. TCRdb reprocessed the PCR reads with MiXCR, giving one entry per CDR3 protein. The sample has around 85,000 distinct CDR3 sequences, less than 65% seen once; the top ten hold under 14%. Specimen: blood. The receptors were sampled from a male donor with severe acne vulgaris.

Comments on this clonotype: This may be a read error: a much more frequent sequence differs by one nucleotide. This sequence joins TRBV20-1 and TRBJ2-7; D not resolved. This CDR3 comprises 14 residues. Germline CDR1 reads DFQATT; CDR2 reads SNEGSKA (reference sequence). V lost 0 bases to trimming and J lost 7 bases, with 16 bases between them. CDR3: CSARDDWKIDEQYF. The CDR3 DNA reads TGCAGTGCTAGAGACGACTGGAAAATTGATGAGCAGTACTTC.

V gene TRBV5-8 combines with J gene TRBJ1-4, with a possible D match to TRBD1 (5 bases). V lost 4 bases, J lost 7 bases, and 20 bases lay in between. This CDR3 region has 16 residues. Germline V CDR1 and CDR2: SGHTS, YDEGEE. The CDR3 sequence is CASSALPRGLSEKLFF. The CDR3 DNA reads TGTGCCAGCAGCGCACTTCCGAGGGGCCTTAGTGAAAAACTGTTTTTT.

This clonotype has only a few counts. A clone one base away is much larger, so this may be a read error. This chain connects TRBV12-3 or TRBV12-4 to TRBJ2-7; D call uncertain. V was pared by 6 bases and J by 5 bases, with 14 bases between. The CDR3 has 13 residues. This CDR3 is CASSPMPPHEQYF. The CDR3 DNA reads TGTGCCAGCAGCCCGATGCCCCCCCACGAGCAGTACTTC.

This sequence joins TRBV6-5 and TRBJ1-1; D uncertain. The CDR3 length is 14 residues. Germline V gene data show CDR1 as MNHEY and CDR2 as SVGAGI. V was pared by 0 bases and J by 1 base, with 6 bases between. The CDR3 region has the DNA TGTGCCAGCAGTTACTCCTTGAGGAACACTGAAGCTTTCTTT. This codes for CASSYSLRNTEAFF.

This chain connects TRBV20-1 to TRBJ1-2; 8 bases line up with TRBD1. V was clipped by 2 bases and J by 2 bases; unmatched bases: 7. The length of the CDR3 is 15 residues. Germline V gene data show CDR1 as DFQATT and CDR2 as SNEGSKA (reference sequence). CDR3 residues: CSARYPGGVNYGYTF. The CDR3 region has the DNA TGCAGTGCTAGATATCCAGGGGGCGTAAACTATGGCTACACCTTC.